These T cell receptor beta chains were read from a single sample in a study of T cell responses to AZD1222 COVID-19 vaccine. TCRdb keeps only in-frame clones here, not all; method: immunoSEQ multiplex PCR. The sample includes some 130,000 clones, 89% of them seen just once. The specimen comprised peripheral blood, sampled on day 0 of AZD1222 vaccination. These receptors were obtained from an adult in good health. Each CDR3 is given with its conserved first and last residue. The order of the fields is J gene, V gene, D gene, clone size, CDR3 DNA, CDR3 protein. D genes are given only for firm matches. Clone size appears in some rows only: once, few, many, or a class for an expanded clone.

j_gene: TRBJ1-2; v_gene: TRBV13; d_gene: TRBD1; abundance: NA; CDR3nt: TGTGCCAGCAGCCAGAGGGACAGGGGGCTCGGCTACACCTTC; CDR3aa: CASSQRDRGLGYTF
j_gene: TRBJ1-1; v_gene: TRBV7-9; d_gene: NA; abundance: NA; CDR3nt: TGTGCCAGCAGCTTTTACGATGAAGCTTTCTTT; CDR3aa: CASSFYDEAFF
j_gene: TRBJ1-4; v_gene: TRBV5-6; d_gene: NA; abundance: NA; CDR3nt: TGTGCCAGCAGCTTGGCAGGGGCAACTAATGAAAAACTGTTTTTT; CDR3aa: CASSLAGATNEKLFF
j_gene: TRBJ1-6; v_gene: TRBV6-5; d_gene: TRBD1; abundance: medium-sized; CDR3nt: TGTGCCAGCAGTCAGGGACAGAAGAATTCACCCCTCCACTTT; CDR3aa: CASSQGQKNSPLHF
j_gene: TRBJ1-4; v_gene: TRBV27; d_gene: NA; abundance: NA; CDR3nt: TGTGCCAGCAGTTTGTACAGGGCTTCTAATGAAAAACTGTTTTTT; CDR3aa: CASSLYRASNEKLFF
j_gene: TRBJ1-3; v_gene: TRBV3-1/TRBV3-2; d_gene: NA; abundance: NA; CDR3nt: TGTGCCAGCAGCCAAGATCGGGTAGTGTCGGGACCTAACCCCGGAAACACCATATATTTT; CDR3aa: CASSQDRVVSGPNPGNTIYF
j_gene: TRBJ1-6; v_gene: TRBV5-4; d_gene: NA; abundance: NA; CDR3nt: TGTGCCAGCAAACGATTATTAGCGGGGGGGGAGAGTTCACCCCTCCACTTT; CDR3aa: CASKRLLAGGESSPLHF
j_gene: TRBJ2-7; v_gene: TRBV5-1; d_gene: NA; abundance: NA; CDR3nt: TGCGCCAGCAGCTTGGTGAGTAACCACGAGCAGTACTTC; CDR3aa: CASSLVSNHEQYF
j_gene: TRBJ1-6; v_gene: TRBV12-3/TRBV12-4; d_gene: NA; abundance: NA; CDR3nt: TGTGCCAGCAGTTTGGGGCGTAGCAGAACCCTCCACTTT; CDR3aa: CASSLGRSRTLHF
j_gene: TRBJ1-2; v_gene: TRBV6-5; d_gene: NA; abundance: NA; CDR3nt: TGTGCCAGCAGTTACACGGGGCAGTGGGGCTACACCTTC; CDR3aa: CASSYTGQWGYTF
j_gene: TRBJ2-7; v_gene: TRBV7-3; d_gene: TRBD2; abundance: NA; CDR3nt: TGTGCCAGCAGCCCTAGCGGGGGGCCCTCCTACGAGCAGTACTTC; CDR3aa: CASSPSGGPSYEQYF
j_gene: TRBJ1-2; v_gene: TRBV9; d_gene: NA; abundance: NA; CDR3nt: TGTGCCAGCAGCGTAGTGGGGGGAGGCTACACCTTC; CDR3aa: CASSVVGGGYTF
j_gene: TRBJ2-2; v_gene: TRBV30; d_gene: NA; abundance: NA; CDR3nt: TGTGCCTGGACCCTCGGCAGGGTTTTTGGCACCGGGGAGCTGTTTTTT; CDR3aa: CAWTLGRVFGTGELFF
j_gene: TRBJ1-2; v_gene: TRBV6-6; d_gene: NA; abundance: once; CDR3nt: TGTGCCAGCAGAGAGAGACTGAACTATGGCTACACCTTC; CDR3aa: CASRERLNYGYTF
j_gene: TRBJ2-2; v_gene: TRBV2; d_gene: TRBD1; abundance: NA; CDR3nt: TGTGCCAGCGGACAGGGAACGAACACCGGGGAGCTGTTTTTT; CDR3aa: CASGQGTNTGELFF
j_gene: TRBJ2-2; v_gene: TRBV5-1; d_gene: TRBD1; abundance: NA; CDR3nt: TGCGCCAGCAGCCCCGACAGGGCCGACACCGGGGAGCTGTTTTTT; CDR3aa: CASSPDRADTGELFF
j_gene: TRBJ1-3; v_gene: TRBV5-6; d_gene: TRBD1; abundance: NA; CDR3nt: TGTGCCAGCAGCATAACTGGGACAGGGGTCGGAAACACCATATATTTT; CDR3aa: CASSITGTGVGNTIYF